This TCR beta chain was observed in a study of OX40 agonist ivuxolimab in advanced cancers. Study overall: Hepatocellular carcinoma, melanoma, renal cell or head and neck cancer occurred in dose-escalation patients.

This table comes from immunoSEQ multiplex PCR, and its TCRdb copy is limited to in-frame clones, with some not included. The sample consists of about 72,000 clones, roughly 80% of them appearing once. Comment on this clone: Its antigen is not identified.

Findings and caveats of the study: Clonal expansion was seen in CD4+ and CD8+ blood T cells by week 6 at 0.1 to 3.0 mg/kg. Expanded clones tended on average to be more numerous among CD8+ T cells than CD4+.

Trimming pared 6 bases from V and 3 bases from J, leaving 11 bases between. CDR1 and CDR2 (germline): MNHNY, SVGAGI (reference sequence). This CDR3 contains 13 residues. The receptor's source is an adult with an advanced solid tumor such as melanoma, head and neck, liver or kidney cancer. The chain is built from TRBV6-6 and TRBJ1-2; D gene ambiguous. Sequenced here: CD4+ or CD8+ T cells sorted from blood, sampled in a trial of the OX40 agonist ivuxolimab. DNA of the CDR3: TGTGCCAGCAGACTGGACGAGGACTATGGCTACACCTTC. Translation gives CASRLDEDYGYTF.